The 3 T cell receptor beta chains given below trace back to one sample, sequenced in a study of T-cell reconstitution after alpha-beta-depleted transplantation in children (dated by TCRdb to 2016 to 2017). Library preparation employed PCR. TCRdb lists the instrument as Illumina HiSeq 2500. Molecular barcoding was employed in the preparation of TCR libraries, with unique molecular identifiers being used to normalize TCRbeta repertoire quantification. Using fastp trimming at Q25 and MiXCR clonotype assembly, TCRdb reanalyzed the public sequencing data and kept in-frame beta chains. A single entry per CDR3 protein holds the most common genes and DNA from its merged rows. The sample table records approximately 590,000 distinct CDR3 sequences; about 10% of these occur just once. Less than 5% of the sample is in the top ten clones. The input for sequencing was PBMCs from the stem cell graft donor, taken from the stem cell graft. These receptors originate from a human donor who donated a stem cell graft to a child with acute myeloid leukemia.

The V call is TRBV20-1, the J call TRBJ1-2; tentatively, D is TRBD1 (5 bases). In germline, CDR1 is DFQATT, CDR2 SNEGSKA (reference sequence). Between the trimmed V and J ends, which lost 3 bases and 5 bases, there was a span of 16 bases. The length of the CDR3 is 14 residues. DNA for the CDR3: TGCAGTGCTAGGGGGCGCAGGGATTGGTATGGCTACACCTTC. The encoded protein is CSARGRRDWYGYTF.

J is TRBJ2-7 and V is TRBV6-2 or TRBV6-3; D is uncertain. This CDR3 contains 16 residues. Germline-derived CDR1 and CDR2 are MNHEY and SVGEGT. V was clipped by 2 bases and J by 0 bases, with 14 bases between them. CDR3 DNA: TGTGCCAGCAGTTACGGGGATCGGCAGAGCTCCTACGAGCAGTACTTC. Residues: CASSYGDRQSSYEQYF.

CDR3 residues: CASSLGGFGNTIYF. The CDR3 region has the DNA TGTGCCAGCAGTTTAGGGGGGTTCGGAAACACCATATATTTT. This chain uses TRBV12-3 or TRBV12-4 with TRBJ1-3, with D perhaps TRBD1 (5 bases). The CDR3 extends over 14 amino acids. The V and J ends lost 1 base and 4 bases respectively, with 8 bases between them.